This T cell receptor (beta chain) was found in a study of identical twins (TCRdb year 2016). For context, the study as a whole: TCR alpha and beta repertoires from monozygotic twins, unrelated adults of various ages and cord blood were deep-sequenced to test whether fetal clonotypes persist. To rule out contamination, replicate twin experiments were performed at different times with different library preparation protocols. The study at large found these results: Compared with coincidental sharing between unrelated individuals, out-of-frame TCR alpha sequences shared between twins showed an excess of sequences with low generation probability. A weaker excess of twin sharing was found in beta out-of-frame sequences because the signal-to-noise ratio was lowered by fewer shared sequences. Conclusions relied on cross-sectional statistical analysis, since the same donors could not be followed over many years. Zero-insertion analyses could be partly confounded by invariant T cells such as MAIT and iNKT, although diverse VJ usage argued against such confounding for most clonotypes. Out-of-frame TCR alpha sharing in monozygotic twins was systematically underestimated by recombination models, whereas sharing between unrelated individuals was in agreement with the recombination models. Abundant cord blood beta clonotypes carried fewer insertions; young adult naive repertoires showed a weaker similar trend, while memory repertoires showed none.

Library preparation employed 5' RACE. Data came from an Illumina HiSeq 2000. A universal primer binding site was introduced by template switching, and a unique molecular identifier was present in the final cDNA, enabling accurate counting of TCR cDNA molecules. Specific primers in the conserved constant-segment region were used to synthesize first-strand cDNA for the TCR alpha and beta chains. To control for contamination, every cDNA library carried two barcodes: a SMART-Mk sample barcode plus Illumina barcodes. TruSeq adapter sequences along with Illumina sample barcodes were introduced in two successive PCR steps. TCR alpha and beta cDNA libraries were sequenced on the Illumina HiSeq platform with custom primers. In the original analysis: Unique molecular identifiers were extracted from raw reads with MiGEC, and CDR3 positions were determined with MiXCR. For each individual, recombination models were inferred using an EM algorithm with the repgenHMM and IGoR tools. The analysis of shared clonotypes was done with the tcR package in R, with sharing normalized by the product of cloneset sizes. To study raw recombination free of thymic and clonal selection effects, out-of-frame nonproductive sequences were analyzed. The public reads were quality trimmed at Q25 with fastp and then assembled into clones with MiXCR by TCRdb, keeping productive beta chains. When rows share a CDR3 protein, they turn into one entry using the most common DNA and genes. Here the V and J calls rest on TCRdb's processing, not on the authors' analysis. Present in this sample are a few hundred thousand distinct CDR3 sequences, nearly 15% of which were seen just once. The ten biggest clones cover roughly 0.4% of the sample.

This clonotype was seen only a few times. Its target antigen remains unknown. One base away there is no much larger clone; base qualities are not given. Every donor was a healthy Caucasian. Three pairs of female monozygotic twins, all aged about 18 to 29 years, made up the twin cohort. CD4+ and CD8+ T cell populations were isolated with positive isolation kits from Invitrogen. The CDR3 runs 14 amino acids, cysteine and phenylalanine included. Only the CDR3 DNA stays, 42 bases, in frame from base 1. The germline V gene gives CDR1 as LGHNT and CDR2 as FRNRAP. V drops 5 bases and J drops 8 bases, leaving 15 bases in between. The data were also submitted as part of a second study, on yellow fever vaccine responses in identical twins. As the second publication notes: The T cell response to vaccination in identical twins was reported by the authors to appear partly convergent and partly personalized. Focusing on identical twins, the study followed the T cell clones that responded to the vaccine, and did so with precision.

The chain links TRBV12-5 with TRBJ1-4; a tentative D match to TRBD1 spans 5 bases. The sequenced sample consisted of CD4+ T cells sorted from blood. The receptor was derived from a woman aged 18-29 years in good health. The sequenced DNA is TGTGCTAGTGGTCCCGGGGGGTACGGGGAAAAACTGTTTTTT. Its protein is CASGPGGYGEKLFF.